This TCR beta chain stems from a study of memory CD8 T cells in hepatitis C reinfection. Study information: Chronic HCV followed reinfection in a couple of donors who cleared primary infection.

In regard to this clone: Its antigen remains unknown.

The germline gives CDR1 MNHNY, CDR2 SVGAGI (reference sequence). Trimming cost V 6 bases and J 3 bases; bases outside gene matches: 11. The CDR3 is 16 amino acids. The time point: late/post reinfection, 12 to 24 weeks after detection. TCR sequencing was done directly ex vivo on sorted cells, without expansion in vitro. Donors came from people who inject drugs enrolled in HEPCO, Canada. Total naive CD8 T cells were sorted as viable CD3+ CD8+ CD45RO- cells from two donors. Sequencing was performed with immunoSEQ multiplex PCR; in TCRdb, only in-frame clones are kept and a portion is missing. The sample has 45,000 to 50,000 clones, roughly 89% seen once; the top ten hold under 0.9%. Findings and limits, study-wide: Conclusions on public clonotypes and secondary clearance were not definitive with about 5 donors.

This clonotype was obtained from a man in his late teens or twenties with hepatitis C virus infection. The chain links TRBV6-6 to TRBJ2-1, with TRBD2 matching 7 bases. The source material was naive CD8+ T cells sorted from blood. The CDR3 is CASSRTSSRFYNEQFF. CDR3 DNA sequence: TGTGCCAGCAGCCGGACTAGTTCTCGATTCTACAATGAGCAGTTCTTC.